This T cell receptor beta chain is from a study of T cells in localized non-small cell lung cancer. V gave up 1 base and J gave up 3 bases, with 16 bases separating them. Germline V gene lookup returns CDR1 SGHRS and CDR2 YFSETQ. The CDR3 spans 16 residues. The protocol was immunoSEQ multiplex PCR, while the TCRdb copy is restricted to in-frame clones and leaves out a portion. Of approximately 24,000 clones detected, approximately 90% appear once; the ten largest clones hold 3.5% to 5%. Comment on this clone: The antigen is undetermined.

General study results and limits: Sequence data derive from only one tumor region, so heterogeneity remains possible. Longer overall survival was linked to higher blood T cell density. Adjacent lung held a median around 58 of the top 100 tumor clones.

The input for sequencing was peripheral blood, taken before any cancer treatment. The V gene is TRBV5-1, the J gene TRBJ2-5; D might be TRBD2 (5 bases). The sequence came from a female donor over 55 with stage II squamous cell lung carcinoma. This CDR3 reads CASSLIGRGLKETQYF. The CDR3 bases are TGCGCCAGCAGCTTGATCGGGCGCGGGCTTAAAGAGACCCAGTACTTC.